The sample holds a few counts of the clone carrying this T cell receptor (beta chain). The antigen remains unidentified. The record originates from a study of T cells after yellow fever vaccination. V was cut by 3 bases and J by 6 bases, with 15 bases left in between. CDR1 DFQATT and CDR2 SNEGSKA come from the germline V gene (reference sequence). The CDR3 covers 14 residues. TCRdb redid the calling of the 5' RACE reads with MiXCR, one entry per CDR3 protein. The sample holds hundreds of thousands of distinct CDR3 sequences, 7% to 9% seen once. Study-level points and caveats: Re-detected after boosting: most primary clones, more than 95% of CD4 and roughly 88% of CD8.

Sample: PBMCs, taken roughly 45 days after the first yellow fever vaccination. This TCR was recovered from a man younger than 35 who received the YFV17D yellow fever vaccine. The chain combines TRBV20-1 with TRBJ2-1, with a possible D match to TRBD2 (5 bases). This CDR3 reads CSAREAVLLNEQFF. CDR3 nucleotides: TGCAGTGCTAGGGAAGCGGTGCTTCTCAATGAGCAGTTCTTC.